This T cell receptor beta chain originates from a study of T cells after posttransplantation cyclophosphamide. Study-level points and caveats: TRB clonality was highly associated with recipient CMV seropositivity and reactivation.

This clone showed up just a few times. Its antigen is unidentified. A marrow graft followed busulfan-fludarabine conditioning, with cyclophosphamide on days +3 and +4. Germline V CDR1 and CDR2: LGHNA, YNFKEQ. V was clipped by 2 bases and J by 7 bases, with 41 bases between them. CDR3 length equals 23 residues. Sequenced by immunoSEQ multiplex PCR; TCRdb stores in-frame clones only, minus some. The data show some 5,700 clones, approximately 1.8% seen once. This rearrangement joins TRBV4-2 to TRBJ1-1; tentatively, D is TRBD1 (6 bases). This clonotype was obtained from a male patient younger than 45 who received an allogeneic stem cell transplant from a related donor, was CMV-positive, and had no GVHD. Some T cells may originate from the graft donor. The sample here was PBMCs, taken roughly 220 days after a stem cell transplant with posttransplant cyclophosphamide. The CDR3 is CASSQNPQMGANNFFSSLVEAFF. Written as DNA, the CDR3 is TGTGCCAGCAGCCAAAATCCCCAGATGGGGGCTAACAACTTTTTTTCGAGTTTAGTTGAAGCTTTCTTT.